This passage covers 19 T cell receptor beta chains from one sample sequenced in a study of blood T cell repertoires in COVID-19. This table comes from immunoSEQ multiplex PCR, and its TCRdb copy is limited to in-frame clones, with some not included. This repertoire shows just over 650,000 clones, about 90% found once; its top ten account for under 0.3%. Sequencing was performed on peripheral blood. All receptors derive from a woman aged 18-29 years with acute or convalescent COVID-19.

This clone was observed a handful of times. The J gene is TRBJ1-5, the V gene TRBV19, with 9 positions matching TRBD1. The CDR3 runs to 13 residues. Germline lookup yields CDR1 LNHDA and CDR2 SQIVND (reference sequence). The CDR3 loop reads CAARDRGGQPQHF. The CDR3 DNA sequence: TGTGCTGCCCGTGACAGGGGGGGACAGCCCCAGCATTTT.

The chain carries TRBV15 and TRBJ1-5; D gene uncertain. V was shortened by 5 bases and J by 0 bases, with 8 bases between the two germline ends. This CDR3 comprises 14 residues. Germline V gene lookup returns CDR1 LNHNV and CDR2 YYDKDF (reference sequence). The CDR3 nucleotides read TGTGCCACCAGCGAGGTGATTAGCAATCAGCCCCAGCATTTT. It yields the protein CATSEVISNQPQHF.

The CDR3 loop reads CASRRRGTYGYTF. CDR3 DNA: TGTGCCAGCAGACGAAGGGGGACCTATGGCTACACCTTC. This sequence joins TRBV12-3 or TRBV12-4 and TRBJ1-2, with a tentative D call TRBD1 (6 bases). The CDR3 totals 13 residues. V was clipped by 6 bases and J by 4 bases, with 12 bases between them.

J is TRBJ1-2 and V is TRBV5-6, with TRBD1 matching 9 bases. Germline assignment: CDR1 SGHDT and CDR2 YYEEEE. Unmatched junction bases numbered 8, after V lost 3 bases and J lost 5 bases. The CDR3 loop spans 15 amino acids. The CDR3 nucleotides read TGTGCCAGCAGCTGGGGGACAGGGTTTGGGTATGGCTACACCTTC. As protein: CASSWGTGFGYGYTF. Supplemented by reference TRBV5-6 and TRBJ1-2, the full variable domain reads DAGVTQSPTHLIKTRGQQVTLRCSPKSGHDTVSWYQQALGQGPQFIFQYYEEEERQRGNFPDRFSGHQFPNYSSELNVNALLLGDSALYLCASSWGTGFGYGYTFGSGTRLTVV.

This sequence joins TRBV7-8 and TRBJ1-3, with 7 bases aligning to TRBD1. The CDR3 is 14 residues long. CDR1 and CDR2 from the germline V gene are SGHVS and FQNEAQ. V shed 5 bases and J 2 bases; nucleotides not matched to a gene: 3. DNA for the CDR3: TGTGCCAGCAGCCCCGACAGGGCTGGAAACACCATATATTTT. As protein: CASSPDRAGNTIYF.

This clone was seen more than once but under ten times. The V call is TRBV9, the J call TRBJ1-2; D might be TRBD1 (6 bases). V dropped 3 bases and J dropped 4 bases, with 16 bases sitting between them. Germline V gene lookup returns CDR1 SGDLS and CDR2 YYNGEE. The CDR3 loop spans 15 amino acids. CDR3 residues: CASSAPVGAVYGYTF. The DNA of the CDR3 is TGTGCCAGCAGCGCCCCTGTGGGGGCTGTCTATGGCTACACCTTC. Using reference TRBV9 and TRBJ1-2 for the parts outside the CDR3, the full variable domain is DSGVTQTPKHLITATGQRVTLRCSPRSGDLSVYWYQQSLDQGLQFLIQYYNGEERAKGNILERFSAQQFPDLHSELNLSSLELGDSALYFCASSAPVGAVYGYTFGSGTRLTVV.

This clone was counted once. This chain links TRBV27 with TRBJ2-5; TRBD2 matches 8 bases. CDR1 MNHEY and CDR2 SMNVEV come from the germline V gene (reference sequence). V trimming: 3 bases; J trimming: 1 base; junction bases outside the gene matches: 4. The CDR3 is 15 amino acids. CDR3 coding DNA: TGTGCCAGCAGTTTTGGCGGGGGGACCCAAGAGACCCAGTACTTC. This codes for CASSFGGGTQETQYF.

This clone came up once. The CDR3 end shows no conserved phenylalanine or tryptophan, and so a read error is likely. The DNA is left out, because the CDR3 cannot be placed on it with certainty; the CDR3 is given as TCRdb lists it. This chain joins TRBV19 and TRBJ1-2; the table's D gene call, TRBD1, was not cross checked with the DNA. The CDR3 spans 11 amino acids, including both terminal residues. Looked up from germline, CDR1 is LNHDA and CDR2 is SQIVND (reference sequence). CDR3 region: CASSNWDSPVL.

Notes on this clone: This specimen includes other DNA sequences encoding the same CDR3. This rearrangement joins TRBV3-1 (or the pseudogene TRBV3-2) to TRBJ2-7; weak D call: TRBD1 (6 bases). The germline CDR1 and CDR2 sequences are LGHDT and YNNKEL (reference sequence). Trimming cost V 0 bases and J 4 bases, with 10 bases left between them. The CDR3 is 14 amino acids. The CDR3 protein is CASSQDAGTYEQYF. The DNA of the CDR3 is TGTGCCAGCAGCCAAGACGCAGGGACATACGAGCAGTACTTC.

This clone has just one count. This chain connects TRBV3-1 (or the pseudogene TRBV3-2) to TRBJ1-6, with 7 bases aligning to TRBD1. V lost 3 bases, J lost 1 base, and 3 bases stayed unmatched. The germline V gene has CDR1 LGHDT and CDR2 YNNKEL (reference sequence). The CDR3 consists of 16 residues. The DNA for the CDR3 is TGTGCCAGCAGCCAGGCAGGGGGATCCTATAATTCACCCCTCCACTTT. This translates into CASSQAGGSYNSPLHF.

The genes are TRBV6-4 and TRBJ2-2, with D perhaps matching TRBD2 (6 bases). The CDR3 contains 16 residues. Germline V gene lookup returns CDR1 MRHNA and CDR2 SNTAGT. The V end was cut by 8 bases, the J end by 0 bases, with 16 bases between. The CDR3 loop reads CASRPQGLSNTGELFF. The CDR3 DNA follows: TGTGCCAGCCGCCCCCAGGGACTTTCGAACACCGGGGAGCTGTTTTTT.

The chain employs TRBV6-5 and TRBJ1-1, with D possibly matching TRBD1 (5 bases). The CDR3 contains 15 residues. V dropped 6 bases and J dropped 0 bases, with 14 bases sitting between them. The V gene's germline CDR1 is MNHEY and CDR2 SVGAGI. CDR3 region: CASSAHSTVNTEAFF. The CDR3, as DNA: TGTGCCAGCAGCGCACACTCGACAGTGAACACTGAAGCTTTCTTT.

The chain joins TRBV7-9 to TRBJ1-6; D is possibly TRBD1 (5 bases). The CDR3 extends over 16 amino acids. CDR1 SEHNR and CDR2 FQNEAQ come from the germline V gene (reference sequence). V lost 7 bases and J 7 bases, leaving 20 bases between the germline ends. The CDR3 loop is CASTTNPDTLNSPLHF. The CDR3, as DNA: TGTGCCAGCACCACCAACCCGGACACCCTAAATTCACCCCTCCACTTT.

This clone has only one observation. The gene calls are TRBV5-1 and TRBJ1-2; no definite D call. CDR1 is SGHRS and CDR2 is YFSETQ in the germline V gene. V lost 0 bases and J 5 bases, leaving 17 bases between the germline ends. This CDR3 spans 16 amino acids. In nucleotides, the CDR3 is TGCGCCAGCAGCTTGGCCGAGGGTAGACGGATGTATGGCTACACCTTC. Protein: CASSLAEGRRMYGYTF. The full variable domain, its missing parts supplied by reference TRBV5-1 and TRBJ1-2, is KAGVTQTPRYLIKTRGQQVTLSCSPISGHRSVSWYQQTPGQGLQFLFEYFSETQRNKGNFPGRFSGRQFSNSRSEMNVSTLELGDSALYLCASSLAEGRRMYGYTFGSGTRLTVV.

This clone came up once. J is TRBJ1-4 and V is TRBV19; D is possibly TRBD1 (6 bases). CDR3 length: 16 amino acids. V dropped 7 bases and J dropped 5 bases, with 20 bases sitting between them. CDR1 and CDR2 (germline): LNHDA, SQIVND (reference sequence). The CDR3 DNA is TGTGCCAGTACCCCCAACGCGGACAGCTGGAATGAAAAACTGTTTTTT. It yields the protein CASTPNADSWNEKLFF.

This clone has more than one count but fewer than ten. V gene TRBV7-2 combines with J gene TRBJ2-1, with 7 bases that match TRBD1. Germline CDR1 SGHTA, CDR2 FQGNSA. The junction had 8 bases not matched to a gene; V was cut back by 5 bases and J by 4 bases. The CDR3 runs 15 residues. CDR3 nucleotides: TGTGCCAGCAGCCTTGGGGACAGAACTTACAATGAGCAGTTCTTC. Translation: CASSLGDRTYNEQFF.

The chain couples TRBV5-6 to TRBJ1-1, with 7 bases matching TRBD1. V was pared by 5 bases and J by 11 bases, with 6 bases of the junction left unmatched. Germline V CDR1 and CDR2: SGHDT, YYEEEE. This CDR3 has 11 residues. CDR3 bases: TGTGCCAGCAGTTACAGGGGCGAGGCTTTCTTT. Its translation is CASSYRGEAFF.

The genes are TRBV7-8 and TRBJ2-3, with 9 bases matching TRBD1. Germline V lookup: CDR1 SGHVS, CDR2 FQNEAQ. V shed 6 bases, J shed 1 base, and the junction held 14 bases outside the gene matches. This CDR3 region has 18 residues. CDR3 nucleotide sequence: TGTGCCAGCAGATACACCGGGACAGGGCTTTGGGGCACAGATACGCAGTATTTT. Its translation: CASRYTGTGLWGTDTQYF. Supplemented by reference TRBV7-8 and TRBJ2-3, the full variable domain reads GAGVSQSPRYKVAKRGQDVALRCDPISGHVSLFWYQQALGQGPEFLTYFQNEAQLDKSGLPSDRFFAERPEGSVSTLKIQRTQQEDSAVYLCASRYTGTGLWGTDTQYFGPGTRLTVL.

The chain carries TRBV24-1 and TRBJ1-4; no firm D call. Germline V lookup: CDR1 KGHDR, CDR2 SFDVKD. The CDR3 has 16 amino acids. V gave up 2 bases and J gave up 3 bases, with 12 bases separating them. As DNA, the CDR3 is TGTGCCACCAGTGATTCACAATCGATGGCTAATGAAAAACTGTTTTTT. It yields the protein CATSDSQSMANEKLFF.